This TCR beta chain comes out of a study of blood T cell repertoires in COVID-19. Study overall: Whether acute or convalescent, the COVID-19 samples came from the United States, Italy and Spain. T cells, B-cell-depleted T cells, or PBMCs provided the cDNA or gDNA that served as material.

In Seattle, patients joined the study during active infection and were tracked longitudinally. The CDR3 is 16 residues long. Germline assignment: CDR1 LGHDT and CDR2 YNNKEL (reference sequence). The ends lost 1 base at V and 2 bases at J; junction bases unmatched: 4. Original processing methods: Estimates of nucleated cell counts were drawn from the amplification of reference gene primers. Generated by immunoSEQ multiplex PCR, the TCRdb table keeps only in-frame clones and is missing some. That table supplies the V and J calls and clone size; D and trimming were determined from the DNA. The sample has roughly 500,000 clones; 85% to 90% are singletons.

This rearrangement joins TRBV3-1 (or the pseudogene TRBV3-2) to TRBJ1-2; TRBD1 matches at 10 bases. Sequencing input: peripheral blood. The source of this sequence is a man younger than 30 with COVID-19, enrolled during active disease. As DNA, the CDR3 is TGTGCCAGCAGCCAAGCATTGGGACAGGGGAACTATGGCTACACCTTC. This gives the protein CASSQALGQGNYGYTF.